These T cell receptor beta chains were read from a single sample in a study of glioma-infiltrating T cells after dendritic cell vaccination. Using immunoSEQ multiplex PCR, the repertoire was profiled, and TCRdb retains in-frame clones only, with some absent. Among about 82,000 clones listed, roughly 90% were seen once. Sequenced here: blood, sampled before dendritic cell vaccination. All receptors come from a human donor with glioblastoma. Both conserved end residues are part of each CDR3. A row's size may be missing; if present it is once, few, many or a size class.

clone_size | j_call | v_call | cdr3_aa
- | TRBJ2-1 | TRBV18 | CASSPRLADSVNEQFF
- | TRBJ1-1 | TRBV29-1 | CSARPGQGIVNTEAFF
- | TRBJ1-3 | TRBV4-1 | CASSQEGGSGNTIYF
- | TRBJ1-2 | TRBV4-1 | CASSQRQGFVYGYTF
- | TRBJ2-7 | TRBV27 | CASSSAGTGAYEQYF
- | TRBJ1-2 | TRBV30 | CAWSPGGVNYGYTF
- | TRBJ1-1 | TRBV9 | CASSVTGGIGNTEAFF
- | TRBJ1-3 | TRBV12-2 | CASRLVTGQRYSGNTIYF
- | TRBJ1-2 | TRBV30 | CAWSRGPPYGYTF
- | TRBJ1-1 | TRBV11-2 | CASSLGTGEAFF
- | TRBJ2-3 | TRBV6-5 | CASSSTGEDTQYF
few | TRBJ2-1 | TRBV6-1 | CASSPKRLAENEQFF
- | TRBJ2-7 | TRBV9 | CASSVGTGAPYEQYF
- | TRBJ2-5 | TRBV4-1 | CASSLTGFQETQYF
- | TRBJ2-2 | TRBV18 | CASSPPVGAGELFF
- | TRBJ2-1 | TRBV9 | CASSVTSGYNEQFF
- | TRBJ1-1 | TRBV7-9 | CASSPDRAYTEAFF
- | TRBJ1-4 | TRBV2 | CASTGQGLSEKLFF
once | TRBJ1-1 | TRBV5-5 | CASSLIRMNTEAFF
- | TRBJ1-5 | TRBV2 | CASSERTGGNQPQHF
- | TRBJ2-5 | TRBV5-1 | CASSLAGQGAETQYF
- | TRBJ1-5 | TRBV2 | CASSGGLNQPQHF
- | TRBJ2-3 | TRBV30 | CAWAQGVHTQYF
- | TRBJ1-4 | TRBV5-4 | CASSLMGRDNEKLFF
- | TRBJ2-1 | TRBV30 | CAWGESYNEQFF
- | TRBJ2-3 | TRBV5-1 | CASSMDITDTQYF
- | TRBJ1-1 | TRBV29-1 | CSVNRGTGRTEAFF
- | TRBJ1-4 | TRBV6-1 | CASSKGAREKLFF
- | TRBJ2-7 | TRBV6-1 | CASSEPGTAYEQYF
- | TRBJ1-2 | TRBV28 | CASSPNANYGYTF
- | TRBJ2-1 | TRBV5-1 | CASSLAGTSGGAWFF
- | TRBJ2-1 | TRBV19 | CASSLGDRGYNEQFF
- | TRBJ2-7 | TRBV10-2 | CASAASGTPSEEQYF
- | TRBJ2-7 | TRBV5-6 | CASRTSGAYEQYF
- | TRBJ2-1 | TRBV7-3 | CASSFSSGGEQFF
- | TRBJ2-2 | TRBV30 | CAFHPLPFAGVNTGELFF
- | TRBJ2-7 | TRBV28 | CASSSPGTAVSYEQYF
- | TRBJ1-1 | TRBV14 | CASSQAGITEAFF
- | TRBJ2-1 | TRBV2 | CASSAGIPSYNEQFF
- | TRBJ2-7 | TRBV7-8 | CASSHRVPYEQYF
- | TRBJ1-2 | TRBV9 | CASSKGGGQGRRGYTF
- | TRBJ2-5 | TRBV6-6 | CASDRGGGETQYF
- | TRBJ2-3 | TRBV12-5 | CASGLGQGYTDTQYF
- | TRBJ1-1 | TRBV2 | CASREETGKAEAFF
- | TRBJ2-5 | TRBV29-1 | CSVGRDSQETQYF
- | TRBJ2-1 | TRBV19 | CASGERELVYEQFF
- | TRBJ1-3 | TRBV19 | CASSIIARRSGTRNTIYF
once | TRBJ1-1 | TRBV5-1 | CASSLGGGGTEAFF